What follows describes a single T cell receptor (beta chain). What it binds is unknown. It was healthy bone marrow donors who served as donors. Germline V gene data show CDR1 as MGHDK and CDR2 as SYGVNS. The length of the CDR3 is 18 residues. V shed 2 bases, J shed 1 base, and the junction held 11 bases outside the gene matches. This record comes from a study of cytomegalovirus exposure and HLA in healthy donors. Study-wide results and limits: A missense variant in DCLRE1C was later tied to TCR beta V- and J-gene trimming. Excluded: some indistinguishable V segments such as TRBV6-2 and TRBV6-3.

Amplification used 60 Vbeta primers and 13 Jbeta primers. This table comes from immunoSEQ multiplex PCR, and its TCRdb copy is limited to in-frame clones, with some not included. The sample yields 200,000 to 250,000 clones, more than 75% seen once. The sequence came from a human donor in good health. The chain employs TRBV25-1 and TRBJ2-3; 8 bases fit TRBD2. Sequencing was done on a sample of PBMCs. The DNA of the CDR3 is TGTGCCAGCAGTGAACAAGGTAGCGGGACTATAGGCACAGATACGCAGTATTTT. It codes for CASSEQGSGTIGTDTQYF.